This T cell receptor beta chain was sequenced for a study of CD8+ T cells in alopecia areata. Across the study: It was 6 to 18 months of tofacitinib, and then there were 6 months off drug. Findings and limits, study-wide: Compared with mice, patients displayed less clear TCR sharing, possibly for HLA-related reasons. Normal skin contains resident alphabeta T cells, and these are also sequenced in scalp samples. Normal scalp had lower clonality than lesional scalp, with alopecia totalis/universalis lesions showing this most strongly.

This clone was counted only a few times. Its antigen remains unknown. RNA was isolated and reverse transcribed to cDNA, the sequencing template. Sequencing was performed with immunoSEQ multiplex PCR; in TCRdb, only in-frame clones are kept and a portion is missing. This sample has roughly 16,000 clones, with almost 60% found just once. Collected material from alopecia areata patients comprised lesional scalp punch biopsies and peripheral blood. V lost 0 bases and J lost 10; bases outside the gene matches: 11. The CDR3 spans 16 residues. Germline CDR1 reads SGHRS; CDR2 reads YFSETQ. The chain carries TRBV5-1 and TRBJ2-1, with 9 bases matching TRBD2. This clonotype originated in a human donor with alopecia areata. The sample was skin. CDR3 sequence: CASSLGSLAGRREQFF. The CDR3 bases are TGCGCCAGCAGCTTGGGCTCCCTAGCGGGGCGGAGGGAGCAGTTCTTC.